What follows describes a single T cell receptor (beta chain). The data originate from a study of blood T cell repertoires in COVID-19. Study information: The study drew acute and convalescent COVID-19 samples from the United States, Italy and Spain.

Sequencing was performed with immunoSEQ multiplex PCR; in TCRdb, only in-frame clones are kept and a portion is missing. The repertoire has approximately 260,000 clones, around 90% of them found once; the top ten carry approximately 4%. The specimen sequenced was peripheral blood. The TCR originated in a woman in her thirties or forties with acute or convalescent COVID-19.

The CDR3: CASILQGEKLFF. CDR3 DNA: TGTGCCAGCATACTCCAGGGAGAAAAACTGTTTTTT. The chain recombines TRBV2 with TRBJ1-4; weak D call: TRBD1 (5 bases). The V end lost 7 bases, the J end lost 8 bases, and 11 bases lay between the germline ends. The germline V gene has CDR1 SNHLY and CDR2 FYNNEI. The CDR3 sequence is 12 residues long.